A selection of T cell receptor beta chains follows, all from one sample in a study of CD4 and CD8 cells across lung adenocarcinoma regions. TCRdb itself ran the PCR reads through MiXCR, one entry per CDR3 protein. The data contain 12,000 or so distinct CDR3 sequences, 47% of them singletons. Specimen: CD8+ T cells from the margin of a lung tumor. The source of these receptors is a male donor with lung adenocarcinoma. The CD4 and CD8 labels of this study may be unreliable. Each CDR3 is given with its conserved first and last residue. The D gene is left open where the match is weak. Size is stated for part of the rows, as once, few or many counts, or as a class when the clone is expanded.

J gene,D gene,V gene,clone size,CDR3 DNA,CDR3 protein
TRBJ2-1,NA,TRBV6-1,medium-sized,TGTGCCAGCATTCGACTGGCGCCGTATACCTACGAGCAGTTCTTC,CASIRLAPYTYEQFF
TRBJ1-6,TRBD1,TRBV27,many,TGTGCCAGCAGTCTAAGTAGGACAGGGGAAACTTCACCCCTCCACTTT,CASSLSRTGETSPLHF
TRBJ2-1,NA,TRBV6-1,NA,TGTGCCAGCAGCCAGGCGGGGGCCTACGATGAGCAGTTCTTC,CASSQAGAYDEQFF
TRBJ2-3,NA,TRBV6-5,NA,TGTGCCAGCAGTTACTCGTATACGGGAGCGGCGGATGCGCAGTATTTT,CASSYSYTGAADAQYF
TRBJ2-3,NA,TRBV6-1,NA,TGTGCCGGCAGCCAGGGAGACCGCACCGATGCGCAGTTTTTT,CAGSQGDRTDAQFF
TRBJ2-1,TRBD2,TRBV10-3,once,TGTGCCATCAGCACCGGGACTAGCGAGTACAATGAGCAGTTCTTC,CAISTGTSEYNEQFF
TRBJ1-1,NA,TRBV6-5,many,TGTGCCAGCAGTTTGGCCGGCCCATTGAACACTGAAGCTTTCTTT,CASSLAGPLNTEAFF
TRBJ2-3,NA,TRBV10-3,NA,TGTGCCATCAGTGGGACTAAACCAAACACAGATACGCAGTATTTT,CAISGTKPNTDTQYF
TRBJ2-7,NA,TRBV27,NA,TGTGCCAGCAGTTTCGGCCACCTGAGCTCCTACGAGCAGTACTTC,CASSFGHLSSYEQYF
TRBJ2-3,NA,TRBV6-5,NA,TGTGCCAGCACTTGGGACGTGAGCACCGGGGAGCAGTATTTT,CASTWDVSTGEQYF
TRBJ2-1,NA,TRBV6-2/TRBV6-3,NA,TGTGCCAGCAGTTACAGCCCCTTTGGCGATGAGCAGTTCTTC,CASSYSPFGDEQFF
TRBJ2-4,NA,TRBV6-1,NA,TGTGCCAGCAGTGAAGCGCTTCTTAACCTTGAGCGAGTTTCCCCGTACTTC,CASSEALLNLERVSPYF
TRBJ2-3,TRBD2,TRBV6-1,NA,TGTGCCAGGGGGAGGGCGGGCCGAGACCCAGATACGCAGTACTTT,CARGRAGRDPDTQYF
TRBJ2-7,NA,TRBV6-5,NA,TGTGCCAGCAGTTTCTCAGGACGGGTCACAGAGACGCAGTACTTC,CASSFSGRVTETQYF
TRBJ2-2,NA,TRBV7-9,NA,TGTGCCAGCAGCCCGATCCCCGGGACACCCTCCCCGGAGCTGTTTTTT,CASSPIPGTPSPELFF
TRBJ1-2,TRBD1,TRBV4-1,NA,TGCGCCAGCAGCCAGGGGGGACAGAGCTATGGCTACACCTTC,CASSQGGQSYGYTF
TRBJ2-5,TRBD2,TRBV12-3/TRBV12-4,few,TGTGCCAGCAGTTTGTGGGGGGCTAGCGGGAGAAAAGAGACCCAGTACTTC,CASSLWGASGRKETQYF
TRBJ2-5,NA,TRBV6-1,NA,TGTGCCAGCAGTGAGGGGCTCCGTGGACGTGACCAAGTGTCCCAGTACTTC,CASSEGLRGRDQVSQYF
TRBJ2-6,NA,TRBV27,NA,TGTGCCAGCAGTCGCCATTCTGGGGCCAACGTCCAGAACTTC,CASSRHSGANVQNF
TRBJ2-5,NA,TRBV6-2/TRBV6-3,few,TGTGCCAGCAGTTACTCCCCCTTCGAGCAAGAGACCCAGTACTTC,CASSYSPFEQETQYF
TRBJ2-1,NA,TRBV6-2/TRBV6-3,NA,TGTGCCAGCGGCCGGGACATTTACAATGAGCAGTTCTTC,CASGRDIYNEQFF
TRBJ2-4,NA,TRBV27,NA,TGCGCCTCGGGGCTGAGAGGCAAAAACACTCAGTACTTC,CASGLRGKNTQYF
TRBJ1-1,NA,TRBV6-5,NA,TGTGCCAGCAGTTACTGGGGACCCACGAACACTGAAGCTTTCTTT,CASSYWGPTNTEAFF
TRBJ2-3,TRBD2,TRBV20-1,NA,TGCAGTGCTAGGTTTACATCCGGACTAGCAGGCACAGATACGCAGTATTTC,CSARFTSGLAGTDTQYF
TRBJ2-5,TRBD2,TRBV27,NA,TGTGCCAGCAGGGGGAGGGGTCGGGACGCCCAGTATTTC,CASRGRGRDAQYF
TRBJ1-1,NA,TRBV10-3,many,TGTGCCATCAGTGACGGGGCGGGACAATTGAACACTGAAGCTTTCTTT,CAISDGAGQLNTEAFF
TRBJ1-1,TRBD1,TRBV27,NA,TGTGCCAGCACCCGGACAGGCGGCCGCACTGAAGCTTTCTTT,CASTRTGGRTEAFF
TRBJ1-6,NA,TRBV7-2,NA,TGTGCCAGCAGCTTAGTCCGCGGTAATAATTCACCCCTCCACTTT,CASSLVRGNNSPLHF
TRBJ2-2,TRBD2,TRBV5-3,NA,TGTGTACTTAAGGGGCGATGTTTTCGCACTAGCGGGGAGCAGTTTTTT,CVLKGRCFRTSGEQFF
TRBJ2-3,TRBD2,TRBV27,few,TGTGCCAGCAGTTCGCGTTTAGCGGGAGCGACAGATACGCAGTACTTT,CASSSRLAGATDTQYF
TRBJ2-6,NA,TRBV27,NA,TGTGCCAGCAGTGGCAGGGGGGAAAAGATCCTGACTTTC,CASSGRGEKILTF
TRBJ2-2,NA,TRBV6-5,NA,TGTGCCAGCAGTTACCCGGGTATGAGCACCGGGGAGCAGTTTTTT,CASSYPGMSTGEQFF
TRBJ2-3,NA,TRBV4-1,NA,TGCGCCAGCAGCCAAGCGGGGACGAGAGCCACAGATACTCAGTATTTT,CASSQAGTRATDTQYF
TRBJ2-5,TRBD2,TRBV27,NA,TGTGCCAGCAGTTCACGACTAGCGGGAGGCACAGAGACCCAGTACTTT,CASSSRLAGGTETQYF
TRBJ2-5,NA,TRBV6-5,NA,TGTGCCAGCAGTTACCTCCGGGCCGTCGAGACCCAGTACTTC,CASSYLRAVETQYF
TRBJ2-3,NA,TRBV6-1,NA,TGTGCCAGGGGGCAACGAGCGGGTGGGCAAGATACCCAGTATTTT,CARGQRAGGQDTQYF
TRBJ2-2,NA,TRBV7-2,NA,TGTGCCAGCAGCTCCCGGGACCGGGCGTCCGGGGAGCTGTTTTTT,CASSSRDRASGELFF
TRBJ2-5,TRBD2,TRBV27,NA,TGTGCCAGCAGGGGGAGGGGTCGGGAACCCCAGGACTTT,CASRGRGREPQDF
TRBJ2-1,TRBD1,TRBV10-3,NA,TGTGCCTTATCCCTAGAGCCCCCGGGACAGGGGACCTACGAGCAGTTCTTC,CALSLEPPGQGTYEQFF
TRBJ2-5,NA,TRBV27,NA,TGTGCCAGCAGTTCGGGACTCGGGGGCCGGGACCAAGAGACGCAGTACTTC,CASSSGLGGRDQETQYF
TRBJ2-5,NA,TRBV7-2,NA,TGTGCCAGCAGCTGCGGCCCGAACACAGAGACGCAGTACTTC,CASSCGPNTETQYF
TRBJ2-7,TRBD2,TRBV6-6,medium-sized,TGTGCCAGTTGGACTAGCGCCTCCTACGAGCAGTACTTC,CASWTSASYEQYF
TRBJ1-1,NA,TRBV12-3/TRBV12-4,NA,TGTGCCAGCAGTCAAGGGGGGAACACTGAAGCTTTCTTT,CASSQGGNTEAFF
TRBJ2-4,TRBD2,TRBV27,NA,TGTGCCAGCCGCGTCCGACGAGCGGGAGGCACAGACACGCAGTACTTC,CASRVRRAGGTDTQYF
TRBJ2-1,TRBD2,TRBV6-1,NA,TGTGCCACCGAGACTAGCGGGGTGAACAATGAGCAGTTCTTC,CATETSGVNNEQFF
TRBJ2-7,NA,TRBV6-1,NA,TGTGCCAGCACCCATCTTCGGCAGGAGTCCTACGAGCAGTACTTC,CASTHLRQESYEQYF
TRBJ2-3,TRBD1,TRBV7-2,NA,TGTGCCGGCAGGGGGTTGTCGGCCAAAAATACGCAGTATTTT,CAGRGLSAKNTQYF
TRBJ2-3,NA,TRBV7-8,NA,TGTGCCAGCACCCGACCTGTGAGCACAGAGACGCAGTATTTT,CASTRPVSTETQYF
TRBJ2-7,NA,TRBV12-3/TRBV12-4,many,TGTGCCAGCAGTTTATCGGACGGCAACGAGCAGTACTTC,CASSLSDGNEQYF
TRBJ2-7,NA,TRBV27,many,TGTGCCAGCAGTGCAAGGGACCGACCCTACGAGCAGTACTTC,CASSARDRPYEQYF
TRBJ2-1,TRBD2,TRBV27,many,TGTGCCAGCAGTCTGGGGACTAGCGGGAGCCAGTATGAGCAGTTCTTC,CASSLGTSGSQYEQFF
TRBJ2-4,NA,TRBV6-1,NA,TGTGCCCGCAGCCCCGGGCTGTCGGCCAAAGACACGCAGTATTTC,CARSPGLSAKDTQYF